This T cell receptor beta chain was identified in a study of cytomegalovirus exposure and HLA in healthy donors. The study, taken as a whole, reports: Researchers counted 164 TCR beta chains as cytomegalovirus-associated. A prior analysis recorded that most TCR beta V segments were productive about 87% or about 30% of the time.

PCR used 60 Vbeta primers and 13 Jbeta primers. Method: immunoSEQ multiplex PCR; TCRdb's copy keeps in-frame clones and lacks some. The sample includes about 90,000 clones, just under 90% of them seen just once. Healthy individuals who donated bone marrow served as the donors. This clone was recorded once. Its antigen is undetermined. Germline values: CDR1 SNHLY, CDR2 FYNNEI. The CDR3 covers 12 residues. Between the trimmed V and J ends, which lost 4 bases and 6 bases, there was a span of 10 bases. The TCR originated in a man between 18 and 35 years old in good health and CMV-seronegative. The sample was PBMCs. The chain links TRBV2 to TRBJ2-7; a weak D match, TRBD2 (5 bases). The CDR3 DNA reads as TGTGCCAGCAGTGCCCTAGGAGGCGAGCAGTACTTC. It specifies CASSALGGEQYF.